Listed here is a single T cell receptor beta chain. As yet, its antigen is unknown. The assay was immunoSEQ multiplex PCR, and TCRdb's table has in-frame clones only and misses some. The data hold around 1.9 million clones, with around 93% observed a single time. Terminally differentiated effector memory CD45RA+ cells were left out of the naive CD8 fraction, which was CD45RO-negative and positively selected for CCR7. The CDR3 runs 15 residues. J lost 5 bases, V lost 2 bases, and 7 bases had no gene match. Germline V gene sequence: CDR1 LGHNA, CDR2 YNFKEQ. The data belong to a study of shared clonotypes between healthy human individuals. Study-wide results and limits: The study found lower generation probabilities in non-shared clonotypes than in those shared by all four donors. Among a few donors, about 5% of naive CD4 clonotypes were found in common.

This receptor was obtained from a man in his late teens or twenties in good health. Some clones in this sample may be carry-over from other donors' samples. The sequencing input was naive CD8+ T cells from PBMCs. This sequence joins TRBV4-2 and TRBJ1-1; 8 bases line up with TRBD1. This CDR3 reads CASSQLPTGGTEAFF. CDR3 in DNA: TGTGCCAGCAGCCAACTCCCCACAGGGGGAACTGAAGCTTTCTTT.